Sequencing of this TCR beta chain was carried out in a study of blood T cell repertoires in COVID-19. The overall study: From the United States, Italy and Spain came samples of acute and convalescent COVID-19.

The CDR3 contains 16 residues. V dropped 3 bases and J dropped 0; count of bases not matched to a gene: 8. Per the germline V gene, CDR1 is KGHSH and CDR2 is LQKENI. The assay was immunoSEQ multiplex PCR, and TCRdb's table has in-frame clones only and misses some. The data show about 67,000 clones, about 83% seen once. The sample was peripheral blood. This TCR was recovered from a woman older than 75 with acute or convalescent COVID-19. The V gene is TRBV18, the J gene TRBJ2-7; 7 positions agree with TRBD1. CDR3 protein: CASSPRTGLSSYEQYF. In DNA, the CDR3 is TGTGCCAGCTCACCCAGGACAGGACTGAGCTCCTACGAGCAGTACTTC.